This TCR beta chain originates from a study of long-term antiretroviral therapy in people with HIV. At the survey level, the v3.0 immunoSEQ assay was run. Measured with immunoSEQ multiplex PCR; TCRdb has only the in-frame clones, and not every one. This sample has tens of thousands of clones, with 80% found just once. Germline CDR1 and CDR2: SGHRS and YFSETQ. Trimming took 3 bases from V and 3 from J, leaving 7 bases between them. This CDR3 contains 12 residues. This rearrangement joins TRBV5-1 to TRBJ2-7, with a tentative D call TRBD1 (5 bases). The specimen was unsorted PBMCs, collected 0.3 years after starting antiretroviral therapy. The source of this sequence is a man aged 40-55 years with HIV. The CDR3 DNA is TGCGCCAGCAGCTACCAGGGCTACGAGCAGTACTTC. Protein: CASSYQGYEQYF.